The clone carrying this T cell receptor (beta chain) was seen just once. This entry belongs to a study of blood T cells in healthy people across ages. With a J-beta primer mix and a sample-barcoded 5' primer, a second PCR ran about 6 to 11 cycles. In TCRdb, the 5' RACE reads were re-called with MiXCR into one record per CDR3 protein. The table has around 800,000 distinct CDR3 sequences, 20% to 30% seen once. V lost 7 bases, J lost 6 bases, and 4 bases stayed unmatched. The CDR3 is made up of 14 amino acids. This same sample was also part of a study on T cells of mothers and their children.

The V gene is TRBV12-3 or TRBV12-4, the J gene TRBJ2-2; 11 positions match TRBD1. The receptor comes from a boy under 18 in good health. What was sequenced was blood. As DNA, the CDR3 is TGTGCCAGCAACGGACAGGGGGCCCCCGGGGAGCTGTTTTTT. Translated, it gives CASNGQGAPGELFF.